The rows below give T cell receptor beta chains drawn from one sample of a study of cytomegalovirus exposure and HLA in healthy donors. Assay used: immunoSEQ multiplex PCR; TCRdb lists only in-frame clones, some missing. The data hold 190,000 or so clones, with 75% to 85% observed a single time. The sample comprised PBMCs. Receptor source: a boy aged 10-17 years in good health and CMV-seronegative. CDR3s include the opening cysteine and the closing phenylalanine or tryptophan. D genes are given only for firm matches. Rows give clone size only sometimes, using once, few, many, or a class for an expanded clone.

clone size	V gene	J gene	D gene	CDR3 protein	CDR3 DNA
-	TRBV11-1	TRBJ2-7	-	CASSPLRGIGEQYF	TGTGCCAGCAGCCCACTGAGGGGGATAGGCGAGCAGTACTTC
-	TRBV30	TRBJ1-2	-	CAWSGGAGYTF	TGTGCCTGGAGTGGTGGGGCTGGCTACACCTTC
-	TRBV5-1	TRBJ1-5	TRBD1	CASSWDSNQPQHF	TGCGCCAGCAGCTGGGACAGTAATCAGCCCCAGCATTTT
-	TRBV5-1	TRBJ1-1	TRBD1	CASSLVGQGAAGRNTEAFF	TGCGCCAGCAGCTTGGTGGGACAGGGGGCGGCTGGCCGGAACACTGAAGCTTTCTTT
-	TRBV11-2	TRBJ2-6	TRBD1	CASSPFGQGSSGANVLTF	TGTGCCAGCAGCCCTTTCGGACAGGGGTCTTCTGGGGCCAACGTCCTGACTTTC
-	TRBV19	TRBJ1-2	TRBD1	CASSIDRQGMDGYTF	TGTGCCAGTAGTATCGACAGACAGGGTATGGATGGCTACACCTTC
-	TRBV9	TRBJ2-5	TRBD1	CASSSRDRETQYF	TGTGCCAGCAGCTCCCGGGACAGAGAGACCCAGTACTTC
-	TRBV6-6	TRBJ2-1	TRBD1	CASSLDRGNYNEQFF	TGTGCCAGCAGTCTCGACAGGGGGAACTACAATGAGCAGTTCTTC
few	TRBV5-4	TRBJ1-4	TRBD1	CASSWGLGQDEKLFF	TGTGCCAGCAGCTGGGGATTAGGACAGGATGAAAAACTGTTTTTT
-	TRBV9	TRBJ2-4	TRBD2	CASSVGASGGDIQYF	TGTGCCAGCAGCGTAGGTGCTAGCGGGGGAGACATTCAGTACTTC
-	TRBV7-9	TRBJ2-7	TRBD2	CASSLVVQRDSLCF	TGTGCCAGCAGCTTAGTAGTTCAGCGGGATTCTCTCTGCTTC
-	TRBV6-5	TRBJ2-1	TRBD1	CASSPDRGRYNEQFF	TGTGCCAGCAGTCCAGACAGGGGCCGGTACAATGAGCAGTTCTTC
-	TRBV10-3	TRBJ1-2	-	CAISEFDGYTF	TGTGCCATCAGTGAGTTCGATGGCTACACCTTC
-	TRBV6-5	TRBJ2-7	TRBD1	CASRGGGQGDYEQYF	TGTGCCAGCAGGGGTGGGGGACAGGGGGACTACGAGCAGTACTTC
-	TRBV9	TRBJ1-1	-	CASSVGAVNTEAFF	TGTGCCAGCAGCGTAGGGGCAGTGAACACTGAAGCTTTCTTT
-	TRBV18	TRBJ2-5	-	CASSPVTGRETQYF	TGTGCCAGCTCACCAGTGACAGGGAGGGAGACCCAGTACTTC
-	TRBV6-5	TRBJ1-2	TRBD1	CASSYTGGYGYTF	TGTGCCAGCAGTTACACAGGGGGATATGGCTACACCTTC
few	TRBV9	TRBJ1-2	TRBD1	CASSVGKGGNYGYTF	TGTGCCAGCAGCGTAGGAAAAGGGGGCAACTATGGCTACACCTTC
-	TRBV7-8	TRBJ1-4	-	CASSLDSATNEKLFF	TGTGCCAGCAGCCTCGACAGTGCAACTAATGAAAAACTGTTTTTT
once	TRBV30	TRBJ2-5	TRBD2	CAWSPTSGRGTQYF	TGTGCCTGGAGTCCGACTAGCGGGAGGGGGACCCAGTACTTC
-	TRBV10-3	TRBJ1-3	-	CAIRGTPGGSGNTIYF	TGTGCCATCAGGGGGACGCCCGGAGGGTCTGGAAACACCATATATTTT
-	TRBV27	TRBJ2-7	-	CASSFLASYEQYF	TGTGCCAGCAGTTTCCTGGCCTCCTACGAGCAGTACTTC
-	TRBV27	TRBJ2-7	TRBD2	CASSPAQGPGLAGRGSYEQYF	TGTGCCAGCAGCCCAGCACAGGGACCGGGACTAGCGGGGAGGGGCTCCTACGAGCAGTACTTC
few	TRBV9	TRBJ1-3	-	CASSPQGSGNTIYF	TGTGCCAGCAGCCCCCAGGGTTCTGGAAACACCATATATTTT
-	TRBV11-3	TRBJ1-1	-	CASSLNTEAFF	TGTGCCAGCAGCCTAAACACTGAAGCTTTCTTT
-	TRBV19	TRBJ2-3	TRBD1	CASSMTGGPDTQYF	TGTGCCAGTAGTATGACAGGGGGCCCAGATACGCAGTATTTT
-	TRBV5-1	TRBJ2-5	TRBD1	CASSRGQGGQETQYF	TGCGCCAGCAGCCGCGGACAGGGCGGCCAAGAGACCCAGTACTTC
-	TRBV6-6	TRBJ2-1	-	CASSYLQYNEQFF	TGTGCCAGCAGTTACTTACAGTACAATGAGCAGTTCTTC
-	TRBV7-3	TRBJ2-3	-	CASSPGSQGDTQYF	TGTGCCAGCAGCCCAGGGTCTCAAGGGGATACGCAGTATTTT
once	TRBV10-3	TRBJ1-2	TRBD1	CAISDLGYDREEGYTF	TGTGCCATCAGTGATTTAGGATACGACAGGGAGGAGGGCTACACCTTC
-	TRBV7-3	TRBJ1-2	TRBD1	CASSLRGGSSYYGYTF	TGTGCCAGCAGCTTAAGAGGGGGCAGTTCGTACTATGGCTACACCTTC
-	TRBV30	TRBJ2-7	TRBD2	CAWNGRGGSSYEQYF	TGTGCCTGGAACGGAAGGGGCGGGAGCTCCTACGAGCAGTACTTC
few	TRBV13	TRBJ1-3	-	CASSFYRAGNTIYF	TGTGCCAGCAGCTTTTACAGGGCCGGAAACACCATATATTTT
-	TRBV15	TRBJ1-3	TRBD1	CATSRDRAGGKTSGNTIYF	TGTGCCACCAGCAGAGATCGGGCAGGGGGAAAAACCTCTGGAAACACCATATATTTT
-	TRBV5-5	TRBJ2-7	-	CASSFWLPYEQYF	TGTGCCAGCAGCTTTTGGCTTCCCTACGAGCAGTACTTC
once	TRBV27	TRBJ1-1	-	CASSLSGGNTEAFF	TGTGCCAGCAGTTTGTCGGGGGGGAACACTGAAGCTTTCTTT
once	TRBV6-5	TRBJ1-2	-	CASSYGTQGYTF	TGTGCCAGCAGTTACGGGACACAGGGCTACACCTTC
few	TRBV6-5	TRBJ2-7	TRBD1	CASSTTDRGYEQYF	TGTGCCAGCAGTACGACGGACAGGGGCTACGAGCAGTACTTC
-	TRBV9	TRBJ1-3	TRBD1	CASSVVIRDSFYSGNTIYF	TGTGCCAGCAGCGTAGTGATTCGGGACAGCTTTTACTCTGGAAACACCATATATTTT
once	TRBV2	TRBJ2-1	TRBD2	CASSEVASGRQFF	TGTGCCAGCAGTGAAGTAGCTAGCGGGAGACAGTTCTTC
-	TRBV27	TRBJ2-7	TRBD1	CASSTTGTHEQYF	TGTGCCAGCAGTACGACAGGGACCCACGAGCAGTACTTC
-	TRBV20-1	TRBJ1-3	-	CSASGGNTIYF	TGCAGTGCCTCAGGAGGAAACACCATATATTTT
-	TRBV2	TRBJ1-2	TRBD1	CASTRQGGGYTF	TGTGCCAGCACCAGACAGGGGGGCGGCTACACCTTC
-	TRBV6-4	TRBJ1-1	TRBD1	CASSRTGLTEAFF	TGTGCCAGCAGCCGGACAGGGTTGACTGAAGCTTTCTTT
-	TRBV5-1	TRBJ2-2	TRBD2	CASSITSGSRTGELFF	TGCGCCAGCAGCATCACTAGCGGGAGTCGCACCGGGGAGCTGTTTTTT
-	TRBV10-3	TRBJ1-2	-	CAISATDYGYTF	TGTGCCATCAGTGCTACAGACTATGGCTACACCTTC
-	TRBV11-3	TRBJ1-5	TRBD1	CASIIPGQTYQPQHF	TGTGCCAGCATTATTCCGGGACAGACCTATCAGCCCCAGCATTTT
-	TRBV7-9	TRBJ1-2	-	CASSSSRIGQPVLNYGYTF	TGTGCCAGCAGCTCATCCCGCATCGGACAGCCCGTGTTAAACTATGGCTACACCTTC
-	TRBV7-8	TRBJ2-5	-	CASSLASMAETKETQYF	TGTGCCAGCAGCTTAGCCTCAATGGCGGAGACTAAAGAGACCCAGTACTTC
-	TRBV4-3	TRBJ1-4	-	CASSHLQGTGPNEKLFF	TGCGCCAGCAGCCATCTACAGGGTACAGGGCCCAATGAAAAACTGTTTTTT